The rows below give T cell receptor beta chains drawn from one sample of a study of shared clonotypes between healthy human individuals. TCRdb keeps only in-frame clones here, not all; method: immunoSEQ multiplex PCR. The sample consists of 300,000 to 400,000 clones, about 74% of them appearing once. Specimen: memory CD4+ T cells sorted from blood. Receptor source: a man aged 25-45 years in good health. Both conserved end residues are part of each CDR3. The D gene is left open where the match is weak. The size of a clone is reported for some rows only, either as once, few or many, or as a class for expanded clones.

V: TRBV18; J: TRBJ2-1; D: .; size: once; CDR3: CASSQDLYYNEQFF; DNA: TGTGCCAGCTCACAGGACTTGTACTACAATGAGCAGTTCTTC
V: TRBV9; J: TRBJ2-7; D: .; size: .; CDR3: CASSVSGEAEQYF; DNA: TGTGCCAGCAGCGTATCCGGGGAGGCCGAGCAGTACTTC
V: TRBV2; J: TRBJ2-1; D: .; size: .; CDR3: CASSQGSTYNEQFF; DNA: TGTGCCAGCAGTCAAGGGTCTACCTACAATGAGCAGTTCTTC
V: TRBV4-1; J: TRBJ2-1; D: TRBD2; size: .; CDR3: CASSHPTSGADLNIYNEQFF; DNA: TGCGCCAGCAGCCATCCGACTAGCGGAGCTGATCTAAACATATACAATGAGCAGTTCTTC
V: TRBV28; J: TRBJ1-1; D: .; size: once; CDR3: CASSPSRMNTEAFF; DNA: TGTGCCAGCAGCCCCAGCAGAATGAACACTGAAGCTTTCTTT
V: TRBV29-1; J: TRBJ2-2; D: .; size: .; CDR3: CSAAEANTGELFF; DNA: TGCAGCGCCGCTGAGGCGAACACCGGGGAGCTGTTTTTT
V: TRBV19; J: TRBJ2-5; D: TRBD1; size: .; CDR3: CASTVTGQEKETQYF; DNA: TGTGCCAGTACCGTAACGGGACAGGAAAAAGAGACCCAGTACTTC
V: TRBV5-1; J: TRBJ1-2; D: .; size: .; CDR3: CASSFGRGVYGYTF; DNA: TGCGCCAGCAGCTTCGGCAGGGGAGTATATGGCTACACCTTC
V: TRBV20-1; J: TRBJ1-1; D: .; size: .; CDR3: CSASSTTEAFF; DNA: TGCAGTGCTAGTTCAACCACTGAAGCTTTCTTT
V: TRBV19; J: TRBJ2-1; D: .; size: .; CDR3: CASSTLGGTAYRALFF; DNA: TGTGCCAGTAGTACTTTGGGGGGGACAGCGTATCGTGCATTGTTCTTC
V: TRBV7-9; J: TRBJ2-1; D: TRBD2; size: .; CDR3: CASSLRVSGSISYNEQFF; DNA: TGTGCCAGCAGCTTAAGGGTTAGCGGGAGTATCTCCTACAATGAGCAGTTCTTC
V: TRBV10-2; J: TRBJ1-1; D: TRBD1; size: few; CDR3: CASSYRGGDTEAFF; DNA: TGCGCCAGCAGCTACAGGGGTGGGGACACTGAAGCTTTCTTT
V: TRBV11-3; J: TRBJ2-7; D: TRBD1; size: .; CDR3: CASSSGTGNYEQYF; DNA: TGTGCCAGCAGCTCCGGGACAGGGAACTACGAGCAGTACTTC
V: TRBV11-3; J: TRBJ2-2; D: TRBD1; size: .; CDR3: CASSPGTGGTGELFF; DNA: TGTGCCAGCAGCCCCGGGACAGGGGGAACCGGGGAGCTGTTTTTT
V: TRBV5-1; J: TRBJ1-2; D: .; size: many; CDR3: CASSLAQGGGYTF; DNA: TGCGCCAGCAGCTTGGCGCAGGGCGGAGGCTACACCTTC
V: TRBV7-7; J: TRBJ2-3; D: TRBD2; size: .; CDR3: CASSKGLAGVADTQYF; DNA: TGTGCTAGCAGCAAGGGACTAGCGGGAGTGGCAGATACGCAGTATTTT
V: TRBV7-2; J: TRBJ2-1; D: TRBD2; size: .; CDR3: CASSLFGSGIGYEQFF; DNA: TGTGCCAGCAGCTTATTTGGTAGCGGGATAGGTTATGAGCAGTTCTTC
V: TRBV12-5; J: TRBJ2-7; D: .; size: .; CDR3: CASGLDRLVSSYEQYF; DNA: TGTGCTAGTGGTTTGGACAGACTAGTAAGCTCCTACGAGCAGTACTTC
V: TRBV7-2; J: TRBJ2-1; D: .; size: .; CDR3: CASSLPSGAGYNEQFF; DNA: TGTGCCAGCAGCTTACCATCTGGGGCCGGATACAATGAGCAGTTCTTC
V: TRBV27; J: TRBJ1-1; D: .; size: .; CDR3: CASSLVYRASNTEAFF; DNA: TGTGCCAGCAGTTTGGTTTATAGGGCTTCGAACACTGAAGCTTTCTTT
V: TRBV28; J: TRBJ2-5; D: .; size: .; CDR3: CASSLGQGRRETQYF; DNA: TGTGCCAGCAGTTTAGGTCAGGGGAGGCGGGAGACCCAGTACTTC
V: TRBV7-9; J: TRBJ2-5; D: .; size: .; CDR3: CASSQMGGAETQYF; DNA: TGTGCCAGCAGCCAAATGGGGGGAGCGGAGACCCAGTACTTC
V: TRBV6-1; J: TRBJ2-2; D: .; size: .; CDR3: CASTPIGGELFF; DNA: TGTGCCAGCACCCCGATCGGAGGGGAGCTGTTTTTT
V: TRBV7-8; J: TRBJ2-6; D: .; size: few; CDR3: CASSLYGRRVSGANVLTF; DNA: TGTGCCAGCAGCTTATACGGACGGCGGGTCTCTGGGGCCAACGTCCTGACTTTC
V: TRBV4-3; J: TRBJ2-7; D: .; size: .; CDR3: CASSQGGSGGFVQYF; DNA: TGCGCCAGCAGCCAAGGAGGCTCGGGGGGCTTCGTGCAGTACTTC
V: TRBV7-8; J: TRBJ2-4; D: TRBD1; size: few; CDR3: CASSSGDRGSRIQYF; DNA: TGTGCCAGCAGCTCTGGGGACAGGGGGTCACGGATTCAGTACTTC
V: TRBV12-5; J: TRBJ2-3; D: .; size: .; CDR3: CASGLREDTQYF; DNA: TGTGCTAGTGGGCTCAGGGAAGATACGCAGTATTTT
V: TRBV25-1; J: TRBJ2-2; D: TRBD2; size: .; CDR3: CASSESPSGSWGELFF; DNA: TGTGCCAGCAGTGAATCTCCTAGCGGGAGTTGGGGGGAGCTGTTTTTT
V: TRBV27; J: TRBJ2-7; D: TRBD2; size: .; CDR3: CASCRGLGFYEQYF; DNA: TGTGCCAGCTGCCGGGGACTAGGGTTTTACGAGCAGTACTTC
V: TRBV5-1; J: TRBJ1-4; D: .; size: .; CDR3: CASSIATNEKLFF; DNA: TGCGCCAGCTCCATCGCAACTAATGAAAAACTGTTTTTT
V: TRBV20-1; J: TRBJ1-1; D: .; size: many; CDR3: CREGDTEAFF; DNA: TGCAGGGAGGGGGATACTGAAGCTTTCTTT
V: TRBV28; J: TRBJ1-2; D: .; size: few; CDR3: CASSLTFSGQYGYTF; DNA: TGTGCCAGCAGTTTAACTTTTTCAGGCCAGTATGGCTACACCTTC
V: TRBV12-5; J: TRBJ2-1; D: TRBD2; size: .; CDR3: CASGLASTSGIYNEQFF; DNA: TGTGCTAGTGGTTTGGCGTCAACTAGCGGAATTTACAATGAGCAGTTCTTC
V: TRBV5-4; J: TRBJ1-1; D: .; size: .; CDR3: CASSDSAEAFF; DNA: TGTGCCAGCAGCGATTCCGCTGAAGCTTTCTTT
V: TRBV28; J: TRBJ2-7; D: TRBD2; size: few; CDR3: CASRPDVTSGLTSSYEQYF; DNA: TGTGCCAGCAGACCAGACGTGACTAGCGGGCTAACGAGCTCCTACGAGCAGTACTTC
V: TRBV5-1; J: TRBJ2-5; D: TRBD2; size: .; CDR3: CASRRDPQSGSQETQYF; DNA: TGCGCCAGCAGACGTGACCCCCAAAGCGGGAGCCAAGAGACCCAGTACTTC
V: TRBV28; J: TRBJ2-3; D: TRBD2; size: .; CDR3: CASSFPRGAGVHTDTQYF; DNA: TGTGCCAGCAGTTTCCCCCGTGGAGCGGGAGTACACACAGATACGCAGTATTTT
V: TRBV7-6; J: TRBJ2-7; D: .; size: .; CDR3: CASSSGLTGEEQYF; DNA: TGTGCCAGCAGCTCGGGACTGACAGGTGAAGAGCAGTACTTC
V: TRBV5-1; J: TRBJ2-2; D: .; size: .; CDR3: CASSLDPQNTGELFF; DNA: TGCGCCAGCAGCTTGGACCCTCAGAACACCGGGGAGCTGTTTTTT
V: TRBV5-1; J: TRBJ2-3; D: TRBD2; size: .; CDR3: CASGPGPAGADTQYF; DNA: TGCGCCAGCGGGCCAGGTCCGGCGGGGGCAGATACGCAGTATTTT
V: TRBV5-1; J: TRBJ2-7; D: .; size: once; CDR3: CASSLEVTSYEQYF; DNA: TGCGCCAGCAGCTTGGAGGTAACCTCCTACGAGCAGTACTTC
V: TRBV5-1; J: TRBJ2-5; D: .; size: few; CDR3: CASSLVAPTGETQYF; DNA: TGCGCCAGCAGCTTGGTCGCTCCTACGGGAGAGACCCAGTACTTC
V: TRBV6-5; J: TRBJ1-2; D: TRBD1; size: .; CDR3: CASSTRGIYGYTF; DNA: TGTGCCAGCAGTACCAGGGGGATCTATGGCTACACCTTC
V: TRBV2; J: TRBJ2-7; D: .; size: .; CDR3: CASSPHQGKQYF; DNA: TGTGCCAGCAGTCCCCACCAAGGGAAGCAGTACTTC
V: TRBV5-1; J: TRBJ1-1; D: TRBD1; size: .; CDR3: CASSFGDRGWNTEAFF; DNA: TGCGCCAGCAGCTTCGGTGACAGGGGGTGGAACACTGAAGCTTTCTTT
V: TRBV5-1; J: TRBJ2-7; D: .; size: .; CDR3: CASSLDGYEQYF; DNA: TGCGCCAGCAGCTTGGACGGCTACGAGCAGTACTTC
V: TRBV2; J: TRBJ1-1; D: .; size: .; CDR3: CASSEGPNTEAFF; DNA: TGTGCCAGCAGTGAAGGACCTAACACTGAAGCTTTCTTT